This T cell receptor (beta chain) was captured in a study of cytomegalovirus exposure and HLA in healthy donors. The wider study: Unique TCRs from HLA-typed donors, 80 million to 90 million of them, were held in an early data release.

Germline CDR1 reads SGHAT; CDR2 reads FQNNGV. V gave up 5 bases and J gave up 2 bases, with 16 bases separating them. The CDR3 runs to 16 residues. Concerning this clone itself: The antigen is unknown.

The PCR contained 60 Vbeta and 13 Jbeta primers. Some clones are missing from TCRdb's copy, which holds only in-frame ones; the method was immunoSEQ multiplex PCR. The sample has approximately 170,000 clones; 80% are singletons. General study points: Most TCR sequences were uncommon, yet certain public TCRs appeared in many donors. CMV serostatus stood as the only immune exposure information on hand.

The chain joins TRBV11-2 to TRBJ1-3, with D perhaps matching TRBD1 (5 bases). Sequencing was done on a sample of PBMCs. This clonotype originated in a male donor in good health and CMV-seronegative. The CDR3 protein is CASSQIRGDAGNTIYF. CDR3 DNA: TGTGCCAGCAGCCAAATACGCGGGGACGCTGGAAACACCATATATTTT.